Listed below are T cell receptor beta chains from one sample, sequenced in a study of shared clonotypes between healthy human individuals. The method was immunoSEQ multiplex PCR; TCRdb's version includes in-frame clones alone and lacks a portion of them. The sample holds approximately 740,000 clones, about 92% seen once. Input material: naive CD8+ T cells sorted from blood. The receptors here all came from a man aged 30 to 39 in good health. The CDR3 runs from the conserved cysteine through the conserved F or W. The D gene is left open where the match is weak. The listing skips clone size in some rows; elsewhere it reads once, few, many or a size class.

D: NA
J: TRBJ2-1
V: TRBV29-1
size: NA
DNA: TGCAGCGTTGATTCAGCGGATTACAATGAGCAGTTCTTC
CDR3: CSVDSADYNEQFF

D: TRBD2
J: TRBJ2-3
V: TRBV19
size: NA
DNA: TGTGCCAGTAGTACGACTAGCATCCCAGATACGCAGTATTTT
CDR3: CASSTTSIPDTQYF

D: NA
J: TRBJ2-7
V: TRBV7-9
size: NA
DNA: TGTGCCAGCAGGGGTCAGCAGGGGGGATACGAGCAGTACTTC
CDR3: CASRGQQGGYEQYF

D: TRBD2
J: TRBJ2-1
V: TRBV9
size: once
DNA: TGTGCCAGCAGCGTAGGGCCTCTAGCGGGAGGCGAGCAGTTCTTC
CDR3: CASSVGPLAGGEQFF

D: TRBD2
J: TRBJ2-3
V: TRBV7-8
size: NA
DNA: TGTGCCAGCAGCTTAGAAGGGACTAGCGGGAGCTTTCCAGATACGCAGTATTTT
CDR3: CASSLEGTSGSFPDTQYF

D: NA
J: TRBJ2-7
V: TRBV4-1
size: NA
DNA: TGCGCCAGCAGCCAAGCCAGGGTACCAGGCGAGCAGTACTTC
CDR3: CASSQARVPGEQYF

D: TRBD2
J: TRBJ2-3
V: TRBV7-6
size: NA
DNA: TGTGCCAGCAGCTTAGTTGGGACTAGCGGGAGGGTCCCCACAGATACGCAGTATTTT
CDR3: CASSLVGTSGRVPTDTQYF

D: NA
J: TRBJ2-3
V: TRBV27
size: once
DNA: TGTGCCAGCAGTTTATCCTTCACAGATACGCAGTATTTT
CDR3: CASSLSFTDTQYF

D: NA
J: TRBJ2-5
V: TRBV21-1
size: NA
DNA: TGTGCCAGCCGATTGCCAGGACAGGATGGTCTTTTGGCCCAGTACTTC
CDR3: CASRLPGQDGLLAQYF

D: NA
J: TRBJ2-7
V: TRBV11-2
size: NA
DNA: TGTGCCAGCAGCTTCGGTCAGGGAGGATCCTACGAGCAGTACTTC
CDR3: CASSFGQGGSYEQYF

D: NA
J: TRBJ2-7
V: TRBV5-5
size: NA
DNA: TGTGCCAGCAGCGTAGCAGGGGCCCCGTTCAAGTACGAGCAGTACTTC
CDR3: CASSVAGAPFKYEQYF

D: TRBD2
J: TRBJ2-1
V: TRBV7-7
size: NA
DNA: TGTGCCAGCAGCCCCTGGTTAGCGGGAGGAGACGAGCAGTTCTTC
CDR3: CASSPWLAGGDEQFF

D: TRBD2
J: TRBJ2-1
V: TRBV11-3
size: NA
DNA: TGTGCCAGCAGCCTGGGAGGGCTACAAGACAATGAGCAGTTCTTC
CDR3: CASSLGGLQDNEQFF

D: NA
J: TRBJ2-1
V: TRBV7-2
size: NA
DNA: TGTGCCAGCAGCTTAGGGGAGGGGGCGTTGAGCTCCTACAATGAGCAGTTCTTC
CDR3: CASSLGEGALSSYNEQFF

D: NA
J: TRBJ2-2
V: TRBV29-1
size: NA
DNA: TGCAGCGTTTATTTGGCGGACACCGGGGAGCTGTTTTTT
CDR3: CSVYLADTGELFF

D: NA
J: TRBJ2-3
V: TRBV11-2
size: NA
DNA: TGTGCCAGCAGCTTGGCCGTAAGCGGTAGCACAGATACGCAGTATTTT
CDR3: CASSLAVSGSTDTQYF

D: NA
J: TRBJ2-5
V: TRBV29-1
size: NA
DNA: TGCAGCGTTGTCGGGGGAGGACAAGAGACCCAGTACTTC
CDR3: CSVVGGGQETQYF

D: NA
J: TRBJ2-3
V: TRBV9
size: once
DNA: TGTGCCAGCAGCGTAGGGTTGGGGGGCACAGATACGCAGTATTTT
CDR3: CASSVGLGGTDTQYF

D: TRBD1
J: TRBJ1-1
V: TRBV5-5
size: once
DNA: TGTGCCAGCAGCCCACGTGACAGGGTAAACACTGAAGCTTTCTTT
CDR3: CASSPRDRVNTEAFF

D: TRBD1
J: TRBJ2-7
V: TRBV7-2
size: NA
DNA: TGTGCCAGCAGCTTAGCCCTCGCGCCGGGACAGCCTAGCTTC
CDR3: CASSLALAPGQPSF

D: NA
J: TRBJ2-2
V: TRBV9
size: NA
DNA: TGTGCCAGCAGCGTAGAGGGTTCCGGGGAGCTGTTTTTT
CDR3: CASSVEGSGELFF

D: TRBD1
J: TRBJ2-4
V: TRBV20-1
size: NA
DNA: TGCAGTGCTCCACCAGGGGGCCAGTACTTC
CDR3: CSAPPGGQYF

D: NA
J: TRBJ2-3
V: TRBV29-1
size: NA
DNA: TGCAGCGTTGTACCCGGTAGCACAGATACGCAGTATTTT
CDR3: CSVVPGSTDTQYF

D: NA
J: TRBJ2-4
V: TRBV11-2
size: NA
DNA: TGTGCCAGCAGCTTCCCTAGTAAATCCGGGGGCGACAAAAACATTCAGTACTTC
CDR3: CASSFPSKSGGDKNIQYF

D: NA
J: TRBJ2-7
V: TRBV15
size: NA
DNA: TGTGCCACCAGCGGGGGAAACTGGGGATCAGGATACGAGCAGTACTTC
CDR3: CATSGGNWGSGYEQYF

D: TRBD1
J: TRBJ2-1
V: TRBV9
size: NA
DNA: TGTGCCAGCAGCGTCTCTGGGACAGGGTTCAATGAGCAGTTCTTC
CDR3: CASSVSGTGFNEQFF

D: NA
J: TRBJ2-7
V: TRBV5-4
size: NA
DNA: TGTGCCAGCAGCTTGGAAGCAGGGAGAGGTTACGAGCAGTACTTC
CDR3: CASSLEAGRGYEQYF

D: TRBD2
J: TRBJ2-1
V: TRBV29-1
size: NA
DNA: TGCAGCGTTGAAGGGGGGACTACCACCGGGGATGAGCAGTTCTTC
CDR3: CSVEGGTTTGDEQFF

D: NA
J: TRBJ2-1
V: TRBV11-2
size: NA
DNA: TGTGCCAGCAGCTTAGATGGGCTCCAGGGGGGCAATGAGCAGTTCTTC
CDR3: CASSLDGLQGGNEQFF

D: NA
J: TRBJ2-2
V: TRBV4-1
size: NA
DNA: TGCGCCAGCAGCCAAGACCCTCCAGGGACCGGGGAGCTGTTTTTT
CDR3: CASSQDPPGTGELFF

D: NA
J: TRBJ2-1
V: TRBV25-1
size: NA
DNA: TGTGCCAGCAGTGATCGTGGCTCTGACAATGAGCAGTTCTTC
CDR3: CASSDRGSDNEQFF

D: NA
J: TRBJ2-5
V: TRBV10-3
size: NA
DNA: TGTGCCATCAGTGAGTCTGAGCGGCCCCAAGAGACCCAGTACTTC
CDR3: CAISESERPQETQYF

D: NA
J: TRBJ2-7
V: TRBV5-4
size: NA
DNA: TGTGCCAGCAGCTTACGGGGGAACTACGAGCAGTACTTC
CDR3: CASSLRGNYEQYF

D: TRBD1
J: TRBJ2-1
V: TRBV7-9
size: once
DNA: TGTGCCAGCAGCTTGACAGGGAGCGGTGACAATGAGCAGTTCTTC
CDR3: CASSLTGSGDNEQFF

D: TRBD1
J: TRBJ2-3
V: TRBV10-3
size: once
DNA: TGTGCCATCAGGACAGGGGGTGCTAGCACAGATACGCAGTATTTT
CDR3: CAIRTGGASTDTQYF

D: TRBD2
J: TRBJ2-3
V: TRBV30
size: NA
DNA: TGTGCCTGGAAGGTGGGACTAGCGACAGATACGCAGTATTTT
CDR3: CAWKVGLATDTQYF

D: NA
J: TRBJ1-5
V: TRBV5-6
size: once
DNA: TGTGCCAGCAGCAATGGAGGCAATCAGCCCCAGCATTTT
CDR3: CASSNGGNQPQHF